This T cell receptor (beta chain) was retrieved from a study of shared clonotypes between healthy human individuals. General observations from the study: Sequencing depth was a factor that was expected to affect clonotype sharing among donors. A handful of donors held 5% to 5.5% of naive CD4 clonotypes in common. Among the subsets, naive ones generally showed larger estimated richness than memory ones.

Comment on this clone: Its specificity is unknown. Compared with germline, one end of the junction differs, possibly owing to a read error.

CDR1 and CDR2 from the germline V gene are SGDLS and YYNGEE. The CDR3 is 15 residues long. Method: immunoSEQ multiplex PCR; TCRdb's copy keeps in-frame clones and lacks some. The table has some 1,600,000 clones, 95% to 99% seen once; the top ten hold roughly 0.42%. The study drew all its donors from Caucasian adults living in Nashville, Tennessee. Material for sequencing was naive CD4+ T cells sorted from blood. Documented subset: CD45RA+ positively selected. V usage is TRBV9 and J usage is TRBJ2-3, with D perhaps TRBD2 (5 bases). The clonotype originates from a man aged 30 to 39 in good health. In DNA form, the CDR3 reads TGTGCCAGCAGCACGAGGAGGTCTAGCACCGATACGCAGTATTTT. Amino acids: CASSTRRSSTDTQYF.